The subject of this entry is one TCR beta chain. As handled by the study authors: Estimates of nucleated cell counts were drawn from the amplification of reference gene primers. Sequencing used immunoSEQ multiplex PCR; TCRdb keeps in-frame clones, though not all of them. For V, J and clone size, that table is used; D and trimming come from the DNA. The sample gives 80,000 to 130,000 clones, approximately 93% of which show up once; roughly 0.99% is in the top ten. V lost 4 bases and J 8 bases, leaving 13 bases between the germline ends. This CDR3 region has 14 residues. Germline CDR1 and CDR2: SGDLS and YYNGEE. The sample comes from a study of blood T cell repertoires in COVID-19. Study at large: The study drew acute and convalescent COVID-19 samples from the United States, Italy and Spain. Nucleic acid was either cDNA or gDNA, and it came from T cells, B-cell-depleted T cells, or PBMCs.

The chain links TRBV9 to TRBJ1-6, with D possibly being TRBD1 (6 bases). The clonotype was recovered from a man between 60 and 70 years old with acute or convalescent COVID-19. Input material: peripheral blood. This CDR3 is CASSSRGVDSPLHF. The CDR3 nucleotides are TGTGCCAGCAGCTCCAGGGGAGTTGATTCACCCCTCCACTTT.